A selection of T cell receptor beta chains follows, all from one sample in a study of blood T cell repertoires in COVID-19. Generated by immunoSEQ multiplex PCR, the TCRdb table keeps only in-frame clones and is missing some. The sample lists approximately 210,000 clones, approximately 91% seen once, with roughly 6% in the top ten. The sample consisted of peripheral blood. The source is a woman aged 40 to 50 who had recovered from COVID-19. The CDR3 runs from the conserved cysteine through the conserved F or W. D genes are given only for firm matches. Some rows have no size entry. The others give once, few or many, or a class for an expanded clone.

size: NA; V: TRBV11-2; J: TRBJ2-7; D: TRBD1; CDR3: CASSSLQGAEYF; DNA: TGTGCCAGCAGCTCTCTACAGGGGGCAGAGTACTTC
size: NA; V: TRBV5-1; J: TRBJ1-2; D: NA; CDR3: CASSFQTSHGYTF; DNA: TGCGCCAGCAGCTTCCAAACATCTCATGGCTACACCTTC
size: NA; V: TRBV7-2; J: TRBJ1-2; D: TRBD1; CDR3: CASSLDRGGYTF; DNA: TGTGCCAGCAGCTTGGACAGGGGCGGCTACACCTTC
size: NA; V: TRBV19; J: TRBJ1-2; D: TRBD1; CDR3: CASSPGQVYGYTF; DNA: TGTGCCAGTAGCCCGGGACAGGTCTATGGCTACACCTTC
size: NA; V: TRBV25-1; J: TRBJ1-1; D: NA; CDR3: CASADSLGAFF; DNA: TGTGCCAGCGCGGACAGCCTGGGGGCTTTCTTT
size: NA; V: TRBV5-1; J: TRBJ2-7; D: TRBD1; CDR3: CASSLAGQGAHEQYF; DNA: TGCGCCAGCAGCTTGGCCGGACAGGGGGCCCACGAGCAGTACTTC
size: few; V: TRBV29-1; J: TRBJ2-7; D: TRBD2; CDR3: CSVEWWSSGSSYEQYF; DNA: TGCAGCGTTGAATGGTGGTCGAGCGGGAGCTCCTACGAGCAGTACTTC
size: NA; V: TRBV24-1; J: TRBJ2-1; D: NA; CDR3: CATSDSSFAGRGEQFF; DNA: TGTGCCACCAGTGATTCCTCCTTCGCGGGGCGCGGTGAGCAGTTCTTC
size: NA; V: TRBV28; J: TRBJ1-2; D: NA; CDR3: CASKQGSSYGYTF; DNA: TGTGCCAGCAAACAGGGCAGTAGCTATGGCTACACCTTC
size: NA; V: TRBV6-7; J: TRBJ2-7; D: NA; CDR3: CASSSQPQGHGEQYF; DNA: TGTGCCAGCAGTTCGCAGCCTCAGGGACATGGCGAGCAGTACTTC
size: NA; V: TRBV18; J: TRBJ1-2; D: NA; CDR3: CASSPIQEGAGYTF; DNA: TGTGCCAGCTCACCTATTCAGGAAGGGGCTGGCTACACCTTC
size: NA; V: TRBV25-1; J: TRBJ2-5; D: NA; CDR3: CASSGRQVGGLEETQYF; DNA: TGTGCCAGCAGTGGGAGGCAGGTCGGGGGGCTGGAAGAGACCCAGTACTTC
size: NA; V: TRBV5-1; J: TRBJ1-2; D: NA; CDR3: CASSSDTYGYTF; DNA: TGCGCCAGCAGCTCGGACACCTATGGCTACACCTTC
size: NA; V: TRBV25-1; J: TRBJ2-3; D: NA; CDR3: CASSDYTDTQYF; DNA: TGTGCCAGCAGTGACTACACAGATACGCAGTATTTT
size: few; V: TRBV7-6; J: TRBJ2-7; D: TRBD2; CDR3: CASSLAGPSGTLSYEQYF; DNA: TGTGCCAGCAGCTTAGCCGGACCCAGCGGGACCCTCTCCTACGAGCAGTACTTC
size: once; V: TRBV19; J: TRBJ1-2; D: TRBD1; CDR3: CARQGAMDGYTF; DNA: TGTGCCAGACAGGGGGCCATGGATGGCTACACCTTC
size: NA; V: TRBV30; J: TRBJ2-7; D: TRBD2; CDR3: CAWSVMPSGRAGEQYF; DNA: TGTGCCTGGAGTGTTATGCCTAGCGGGAGGGCCGGGGAGCAGTACTTC
size: NA; V: TRBV11-3; J: TRBJ2-1; D: NA; CDR3: CASSVGGYLGSYNEQFF; DNA: TGTGCCAGCAGCGTCGGAGGGTATCTCGGATCCTACAATGAGCAGTTCTTC
size: NA; V: TRBV19; J: TRBJ1-5; D: NA; CDR3: CASSMEASTRGQPQHF; DNA: TGTGCCAGTAGTATGGAGGCCTCAACGCGTGGTCAGCCCCAGCATTTT
size: NA; V: TRBV7-9; J: TRBJ2-3; D: TRBD1; CDR3: CASSSGQGDRTDTQYF; DNA: TGTGCCAGCAGCTCGGGACAGGGGGATCGGACAGATACGCAGTATTTT
size: NA; V: TRBV4-2; J: TRBJ2-6; D: TRBD1; CDR3: CASSQLQGAESGANVLTF; DNA: TGTGCCAGCAGCCAACTGCAGGGGGCGGAATCTGGGGCCAACGTCCTGACTTTC
size: NA; V: TRBV20-1; J: TRBJ2-1; D: NA; CDR3: CSASYGNSYNEQFF; DNA: TGCAGTGCGAGTTACGGGAACTCCTACAATGAGCAGTTCTTC
size: NA; V: TRBV27; J: TRBJ1-4; D: TRBD1; CDR3: CASGMLGQGEEKLFF; DNA: TGTGCCAGCGGCATGTTGGGACAGGGTGAAGAAAAACTGTTTTTT
size: NA; V: TRBV3-1/TRBV3-2; J: TRBJ1-3; D: TRBD1; CDR3: CASSQDGTGKGSGNTIYF; DNA: TGTGCCAGCAGCCAAGATGGGACAGGGAAGGGATCGGGAAACACCATATATTTT
size: NA; V: TRBV18; J: TRBJ1-1; D: TRBD1; CDR3: CASSPHPWTGSQNTEAFF; DNA: TGTGCCAGCTCACCACATCCTTGGACAGGATCACAGAACACTGAAGCTTTCTTT
size: few; V: TRBV5-4; J: TRBJ2-1; D: NA; CDR3: CASSLGGNEQFF; DNA: TGTGCCAGCAGTCTAGGGGGAAATGAGCAGTTCTTC
size: NA; V: TRBV25-1; J: TRBJ1-1; D: NA; CDR3: CASSDPGQANTEAFF; DNA: TGTGCCAGCAGTGATCCAGGCCAAGCGAACACTGAAGCTTTCTTT
size: NA; V: TRBV28; J: TRBJ1-2; D: NA; CDR3: CASSSTGLANYGYTF; DNA: TGTGCCAGCAGTTCCACAGGATTAGCTAACTATGGCTACACCTTC
size: NA; V: TRBV28; J: TRBJ2-7; D: TRBD2; CDR3: CASSPLAGRVVGTYEQYF; DNA: TGTGCCAGCAGTCCTCTAGCGGGAAGGGTCGTCGGAACCTACGAGCAGTACTTC
size: few; V: TRBV19; J: TRBJ1-1; D: NA; CDR3: CASRGTGEGNTEAFF; DNA: TGTGCCAGTAGAGGGACGGGAGAAGGGAACACTGAAGCTTTCTTT
size: NA; V: TRBV30; J: TRBJ2-5; D: NA; CDR3: CAWSSSAGDETQYF; DNA: TGTGCCTGGAGTAGTTCGGCAGGGGACGAGACCCAGTACTTC
size: NA; V: TRBV7-2; J: TRBJ1-3; D: TRBD1; CDR3: CASSYRGVGGNTIYF; DNA: TGTGCCAGCAGCTACAGGGGAGTTGGCGGAAACACCATATATTTT
size: NA; V: TRBV2; J: TRBJ2-7; D: NA; CDR3: CASKRGGSSYEQYF; DNA: TGTGCCAGTAAGAGGGGGGGCAGCTCCTACGAGCAGTACTTC
size: NA; V: TRBV19; J: TRBJ1-3; D: TRBD1; CDR3: CASSRTQGAGNTIYF; DNA: TGTGCCAGTAGCCGGACGCAGGGGGCTGGAAACACCATATATTTT
size: NA; V: TRBV19; J: TRBJ2-3; D: TRBD2; CDR3: CASRLAGGPFTQYF; DNA: TGTGCCAGTAGATTAGCGGGAGGGCCATTTACGCAGTATTTT
size: NA; V: TRBV19; J: TRBJ1-5; D: TRBD1; CDR3: CASSTGGGNQPQHF; DNA: TGTGCCAGTTCAACAGGGGGTGGGAATCAGCCCCAGCATTTT
size: NA; V: TRBV25-1; J: TRBJ2-5; D: NA; CDR3: CASTVQETQYF; DNA: TGTGCCAGCACTGTACAAGAGACCCAGTACTTC
size: NA; V: TRBV28; J: TRBJ2-2; D: TRBD1; CDR3: CASSPGQGETGELFF; DNA: TGTGCCAGCAGTCCGGGACAGGGTGAAACCGGGGAGCTGTTTTTT
size: NA; V: TRBV15; J: TRBJ2-1; D: NA; CDR3: CATSRDRGQGYNEQFF; DNA: TGTGCCACCAGCAGAGATCGGGGACAAGGCTACAATGAGCAGTTCTTC
size: NA; V: TRBV9; J: TRBJ2-3; D: NA; CDR3: CASSPQSSTPPPSANTQYF; DNA: TGTGCCAGCAGCCCCCAAAGTTCGACACCCCCCCCATCAGCAAATACGCAGTATTTT